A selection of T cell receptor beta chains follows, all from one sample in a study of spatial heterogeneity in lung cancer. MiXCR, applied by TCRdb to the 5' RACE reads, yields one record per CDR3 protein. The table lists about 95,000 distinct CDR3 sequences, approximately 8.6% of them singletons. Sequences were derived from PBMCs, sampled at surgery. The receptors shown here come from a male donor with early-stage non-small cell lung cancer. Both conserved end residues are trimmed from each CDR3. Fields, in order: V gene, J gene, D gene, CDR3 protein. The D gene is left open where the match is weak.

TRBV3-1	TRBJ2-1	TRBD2	ASSQDTGTRAF
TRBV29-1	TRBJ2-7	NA	SVGGQGDEQY
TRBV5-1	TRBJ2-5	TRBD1	ASSSQGDQETQY
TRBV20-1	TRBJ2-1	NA	SASPSSAGDNNEQF
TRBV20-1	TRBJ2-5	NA	SARISETQY
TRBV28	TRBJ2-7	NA	ASSSTGTPEY
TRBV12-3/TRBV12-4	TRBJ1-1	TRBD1	ASRKGQGRTEAF
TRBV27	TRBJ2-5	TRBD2	ASSLRTSGAYQETQY
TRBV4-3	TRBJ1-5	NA	ASSQVIGQPQH
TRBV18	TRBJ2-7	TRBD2	ASSPSGGGGAYEQY
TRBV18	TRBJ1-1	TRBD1	ASSPTQGAWTEAF
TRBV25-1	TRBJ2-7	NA	AGSINEQY
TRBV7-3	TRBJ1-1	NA	ASSVLGNREAF
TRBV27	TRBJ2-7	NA	ASSPTSAGEQY
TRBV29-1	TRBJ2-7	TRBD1	SVETGGYEQY
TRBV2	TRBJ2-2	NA	ASSEEVNTGELF
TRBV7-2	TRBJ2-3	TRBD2	AASGAGGPDTQY
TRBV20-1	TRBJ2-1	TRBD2	SASLAGTYNEQF
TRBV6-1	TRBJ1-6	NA	ASSEISRAANSPLH
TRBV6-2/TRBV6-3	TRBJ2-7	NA	ASGQNYEQY
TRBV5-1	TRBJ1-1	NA	ASSLSIGKNTEAF
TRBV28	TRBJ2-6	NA	ASRLSGANVLT
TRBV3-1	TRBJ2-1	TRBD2	ASSPSAAGVAPSYNEQF
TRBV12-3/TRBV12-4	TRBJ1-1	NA	ASSLIWNTEAF
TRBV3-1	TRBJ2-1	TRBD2	ASSQGTSGSTYNEQF
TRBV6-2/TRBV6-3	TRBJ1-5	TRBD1	ASSYTGVQPQH
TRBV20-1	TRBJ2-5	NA	SARDSARAQETQY
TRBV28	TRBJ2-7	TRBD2	ASTTGLVYEQY
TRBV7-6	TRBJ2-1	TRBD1	ASSLIRGSHEQF
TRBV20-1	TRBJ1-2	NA	SAEEQSGYGYT
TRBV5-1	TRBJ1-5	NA	ASSLAPGASNQPQH
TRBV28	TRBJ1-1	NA	ASSPPSRGTEAF
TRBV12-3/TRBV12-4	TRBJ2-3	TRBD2	ASSFFKRGSTDTQY
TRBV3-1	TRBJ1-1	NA	ASSRFGSEAF